This passage covers 22 T cell receptor beta chains from one sample sequenced in a study of Ad26.COV2.S vaccination and SARS-CoV-2 variants. Sequencing was performed with immunoSEQ multiplex PCR; in TCRdb, only in-frame clones are kept and a portion is missing. The table shows approximately 410,000 clones, with 88% occurring only once. Sample treatment: 15 to 20 received Ad26.COV2.S at low or high dose, single or two shots; roughly five received placebo; per-sample allocation not given. Specimens were obtained on day 63 following the first vaccine or placebo injection. Sequences were derived from peripheral blood, sampled in a trial of Ad26.COV2.S vaccine versus placebo. These receptors were obtained from a person between 18 and 65 years old who received the Ad26.COV2.S COVID-19 vaccine or a placebo.

The chain recombines TRBV6-2 or TRBV6-3 with TRBJ2-6; D may be TRBD1 (8 bases). V lost 8 bases and J lost 0, with 20 bases in between. Germline lookup yields CDR1 MNHEY and CDR2 SVGEGT. This CDR3 spans 18 amino acids. The CDR3 protein is CASCLDRAGVSGANVLTF. CDR3 DNA sequence: TGTGCCAGCTGCCTGGACAGGGCGGGGGTCTCTGGGGCCAACGTCCTGACTTTC.

The chain combines TRBV4-1 with TRBJ1-2; 7 nucleotides line up with TRBD1. CDR1 and CDR2 from the germline V gene are MGHRA and YSYEKL. The V segment lost 0 bases and the J segment 4 bases; nucleotides outside the gene matches: 5. This CDR3 is built from 15 residues. This chain's CDR3 is CASSQDRTGIYGYTF. The DNA for the CDR3 is TGCGCCAGCAGCCAAGACCGGACAGGAATCTATGGCTACACCTTC.

V gene TRBV6-5 combines with J gene TRBJ1-5, with a possible D match to TRBD1 (5 bases). The CDR3 consists of 15 residues. Germline V gene data show CDR1 as MNHEY and CDR2 as SVGAGI. Trimming shortened V by 7 bases and J by 1 base, and 14 bases separated the two germline ends. CDR3 loop: CASKQAFWSNQPQHF. Here the CDR3 DNA reads TGTGCCAGCAAACAGGCATTTTGGAGCAATCAGCCCCAGCATTTT.

The V and J genes are TRBV28 and TRBJ1-1; D gene unclear. Germline V gene lookup returns CDR1 MDHEN and CDR2 SYDVKM. V was pared by 5 bases and J by 2 bases, with 12 bases between. This CDR3 region has 14 residues. CDR3 nucleotides: TGTGCCAGCAGTCTGGGTTGGGTTAACACTGAAGCTTTCTTT. Amino acid sequence: CASSLGWVNTEAFF.

The CDR3 sequence is CASSPPELAGGKKGEQYF. The CDR3 DNA sequence: TGTGCCAGCTCACCACCGGAACTAGCGGGGGGCAAGAAGGGCGAGCAGTACTTC. The rearrangement links TRBV18 to TRBJ2-7, with 12 nucleotides matching TRBD2. CDR3 length equals 18 residues. Germline lookup yields CDR1 KGHSH and CDR2 LQKENI. Trimming at V came to 0 bases and at J to 6 bases, leaving 12 bases not matched to a gene.

J is TRBJ1-6 and V is TRBV30; no clear D. The CDR3 is 17 residues long. CDR1 and CDR2 (germline): GTSNPN, SVGIG (reference sequence). V gave up 0 bases and J gave up 1 base, with 13 bases separating them. The chain's CDR3 is CAWSVRGLRSYNSPLHF. The CDR3 region has the DNA TGTGCCTGGAGTGTACGAGGGTTACGTTCCTATAATTCACCCCTCCACTTT.

The genes are TRBV3-1 (or the pseudogene TRBV3-2) and TRBJ1-5; 10 bases fit TRBD1. CDR3 size: 16 residues. CDR1 is LGHDT and CDR2 is YNNKEL in the germline V gene (reference sequence). V lost 2 bases, J lost 4 bases, and 5 bases stayed unmatched. CDR3 sequence (DNA): TGTGCCAGCAGCCAATCGGGACAGGGGACTAATCAGCCCCAGCATTTT. This codes for CASSQSGQGTNQPQHF.

The V and J genes are TRBV6-5 and TRBJ2-3; TRBD2 is a possible D gene (6 bases). Trimming removed 7 bases at V and 1 base at J, with 12 bases between. CDR1 is MNHEY and CDR2 is SVGAGI in the germline V gene. The CDR3 extends over 14 amino acids. The CDR3 spells CASMGGGGTDTQYF. The DNA for the CDR3 is TGTGCCAGCATGGGGGGTGGGGGCACAGATACGCAGTATTTT.

The CDR3 loop is CATPGGSAEAFF. Written as DNA, the CDR3 is TGTGCCACCCCAGGGGGCAGTGCTGAAGCTTTCTTT. V is TRBV6-5 and J is TRBJ1-1; 8 bases fit TRBD1. Germline CDR1 MNHEY, CDR2 SVGAGI. Trimming at V came to 10 bases and at J to 6 bases, leaving 7 bases not matched to a gene. The CDR3 sequence is 12 residues long.

The count of this clone is one. The chain employs TRBV5-1 and TRBJ1-2, with no clear D. There are 15 residues in the CDR3. Trimming removed 0 bases from V and 4 bases from J, with 13 bases in between. Germline V gene lookup returns CDR1 SGHRS and CDR2 YFSETQ. The DNA of the CDR3 is TGCGCCAGCAGCTTGGAGCCAGGCCGAAGCTATGGCTACACCTTC. Protein product: CASSLEPGRSYGYTF. Full variable domain (outside the CDR3, taken from reference TRBV5-1 and TRBJ1-2): KAGVTQTPRYLIKTRGQQVTLSCSPISGHRSVSWYQQTPGQGLQFLFEYFSETQRNKGNFPGRFSGRQFSNSRSEMNVSTLELGDSALYLCASSLEPGRSYGYTFGSGTRLTVV.

The chain is built from TRBV5-5 and TRBJ2-1; D is unresolved. The germline V gene has CDR1 SGHKS and CDR2 YYEKEE (reference sequence). V was pared by 2 bases and J by 3 bases, with 9 bases between. This CDR3 spans 14 amino acids. The CDR3 bases are TGTGCCAGCAGCTTTGGTGCAGACTACAATGAGCAGTTCTTC. As protein: CASSFGADYNEQFF.

The V and J genes are TRBV6-2 or TRBV6-3 and TRBJ1-5; D perhaps matches TRBD1 (5 bases). This CDR3 comprises 17 residues. Trimming took 4 bases from V and 4 from J, leaving 20 bases between them. Germline V gene data show CDR1 as MNHEY and CDR2 as SVGEGT. The CDR3 loop reads CASSSLGGRAWNQPQHF. The DNA of the CDR3 is TGTGCCAGCAGTTCCCTGGGGGGACGGGCTTGGAATCAGCCCCAGCATTTT.

The V gene is TRBV5-4, the J gene TRBJ1-6; the match to TRBD1 covers 9 bases. V trimming: 5 bases; J trimming: 9 bases; junction bases outside the gene matches: 6. The CDR3 loop spans 14 amino acids. Per the germline V gene, CDR1 is SGHNT and CDR2 is YYREEE (reference sequence). The CDR3 DNA sequence: TGTGCCAGCAGGCCCGGGACAGGGCCTTCACCCCTCCACTTT. This gives the protein CASRPGTGPSPLHF.

The chain joins TRBV11-3 to TRBJ2-5, with 7 positions matching TRBD1. In germline, CDR1 is SGHNT, CDR2 YENEEA. The CDR3 runs 14 residues. The V segment lost 5 bases and the J segment 1 base; nucleotides outside the gene matches: 4. DNA of the CDR3: TGTGCCAGCAGCCTTCGGGACAGCCAAGAGACCCAGTACTTC. This codes for CASSLRDSQETQYF.

Written as DNA, the CDR3 is TGTGCCAGCAGCCAGGGACAGTTCTACGAGCAGTACTTC. This gives the protein CASSQGQFYEQYF. V and J are TRBV7-8 and TRBJ2-7, with TRBD1 identical over 7 bases. V trimming: 5 bases; J trimming: 3 bases; junction bases outside the gene matches: 4. CDR1 and CDR2 from the germline V gene are SGHVS and FQNEAQ. The CDR3 sequence is 13 residues long.

V is TRBV19 and J is TRBJ2-7, with a possible D match to TRBD1 (6 bases). V dropped 5 bases and J dropped 7 bases, with 15 bases sitting between them. CDR3 length: 13 amino acids. From germline, CDR1 is LNHDA and CDR2 SQIVND (reference sequence). The CDR3 is CASSPGGWGEQYF. CDR3 nucleotides: TGTGCCAGTAGTCCTGGGGGCTGGGGGGAGCAGTACTTC.

J is TRBJ1-5 and V is TRBV7-8, with 7 bases fitting TRBD1. CDR1 and CDR2 from the germline V gene are SGHVS and FQNEAQ. The V gene end was trimmed by 5 bases and the J gene end by 7 bases; junction bases not matched to a gene: 5. This CDR3 region has 13 residues. The CDR3 DNA sequence: TGTGCCAGCAGCCCTCGGACAGGCCAGCCCCAGCATTTT. This translates into CASSPRTGQPQHF.

There are a few counts of this clone. This chain connects TRBV28 to TRBJ2-1, with D unclear. The CDR3 consists of 12 residues. The V end was cut by 5 bases, the J end by 12 bases, with 14 bases between. CDR1 and CDR2 from the germline V gene are MDHEN and SYDVKM. The CDR3 spells CASSTSGPGQFF. As DNA, the CDR3 is TGTGCCAGCAGTACCAGTGGCCCGGGGCAGTTCTTC.

This clone was seen a few times. This chain uses TRBV18 with TRBJ1-6, with D maybe TRBD1 (5 bases). CDR3 length: 17 residues. Germline V CDR1 and CDR2: KGHSH, LQKENI. Trimming stripped 1 base from V and 0 bases from J, with 10 bases between. In DNA, the CDR3 is TGTGCCAGCTCACCACGGGGGGAGAGCTCCTATAATTCACCCCTCCACTTT. Its protein is CASSPRGESSYNSPLHF.

Note on this clone: Mismatch with germline at one junction end may stem from a read error. The chain combines TRBV15 with TRBJ2-2; 10 positions agree with TRBD2. Germline V gene sequence: CDR1 LNHNV, CDR2 YYDKDF (reference sequence). CDR3 length: 17 residues. CDR3 DNA: TGTGCCACCAGCAGCCGCCATAGCGGGGGGAACATCGGGGAGCTGTTTTTT. This gives the protein CATSSRHSGGNIGELFF.

V and J are TRBV6-2 or TRBV6-3 and TRBJ2-7, with a tentative D call TRBD2 (6 bases). Trimming took 6 bases from V and 3 from J, leaving 21 bases between them. The CDR3 length is 16 residues. Germline CDR1 and CDR2: MNHEY and SVGEGT. CDR3 residues: CASSGGLPLAFYEQYF. The CDR3 region has the DNA TGTGCCAGCAGCGGGGGACTCCCACTGGCCTTCTACGAGCAGTACTTC.

The chain recombines TRBV28 with TRBJ1-5, with D unclear. Germline CDR1 and CDR2: MDHEN and SYDVKM. V was clipped by 4 bases and J by 0 bases, with 13 bases between them. The CDR3 is 16 residues long. CDR3 loop: CASSSAGSYSNQPQHF. The CDR3 DNA reads TGTGCCAGCAGTTCCGCCGGTAGCTATAGCAATCAGCCCCAGCATTTT. Based on the CDR3 plus reference TRBV28 and TRBJ1-5, the full variable domain is DVKVTQSSRYLVKRTGEKVFLECVQDMDHENMFWYRQDPGLGLRLIYFSYDVKMKEKGDIPEGYSVSREKKERFSLILESASTNQTSMYLCASSSAGSYSNQPQHFGDGTRLSIL.